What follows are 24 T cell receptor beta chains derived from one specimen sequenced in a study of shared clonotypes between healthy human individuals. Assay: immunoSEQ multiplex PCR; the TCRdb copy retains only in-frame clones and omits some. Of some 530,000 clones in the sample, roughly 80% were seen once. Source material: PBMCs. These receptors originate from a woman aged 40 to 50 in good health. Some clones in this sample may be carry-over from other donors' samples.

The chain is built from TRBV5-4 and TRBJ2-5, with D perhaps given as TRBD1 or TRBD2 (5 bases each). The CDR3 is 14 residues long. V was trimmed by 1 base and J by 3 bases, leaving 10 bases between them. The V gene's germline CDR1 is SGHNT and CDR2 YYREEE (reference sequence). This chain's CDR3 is CASSLRGGKETQYF. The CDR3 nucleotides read TGTGCCAGCAGCTTGCGTGGGGGTAAAGAGACCCAGTACTTC.

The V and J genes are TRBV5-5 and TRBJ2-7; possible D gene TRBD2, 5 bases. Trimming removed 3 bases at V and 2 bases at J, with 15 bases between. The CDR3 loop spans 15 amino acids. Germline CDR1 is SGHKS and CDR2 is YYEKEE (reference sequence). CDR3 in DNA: TGTGCCAGCAGCTCCCCTGCGACGGGGACCTACGAGCAGTACTTC. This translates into CASSSPATGTYEQYF.

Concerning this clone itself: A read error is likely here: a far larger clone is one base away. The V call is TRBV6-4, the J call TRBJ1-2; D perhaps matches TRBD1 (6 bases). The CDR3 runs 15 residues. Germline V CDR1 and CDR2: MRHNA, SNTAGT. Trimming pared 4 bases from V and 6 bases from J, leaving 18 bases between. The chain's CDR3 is CASSGAEGETDGYTF. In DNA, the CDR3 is TGTGCCAGCAGTGGGGCCGAGGGGGAGACGGATGGCTACACCTTC.

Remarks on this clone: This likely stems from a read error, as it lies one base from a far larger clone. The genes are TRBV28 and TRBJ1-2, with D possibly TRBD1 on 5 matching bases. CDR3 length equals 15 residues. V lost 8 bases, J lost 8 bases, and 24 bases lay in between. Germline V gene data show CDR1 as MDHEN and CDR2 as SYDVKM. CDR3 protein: CASLYFPGTRKGYTF. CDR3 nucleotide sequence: TGTGCCAGCCTCTATTTCCCCGGGACGAGAAAAGGCTACACCTTC.

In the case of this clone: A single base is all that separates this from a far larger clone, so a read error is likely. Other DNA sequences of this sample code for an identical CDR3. For the CDR3, the DNA is TGTGCCAGCAGTAAGGAATTGAACACTGAAGCTTTCTTT. It encodes CASSKELNTEAFF. The V and J genes are TRBV11-1 and TRBJ1-1, with D unclear. This CDR3 region has 13 residues. The V and J ends lost 6 bases and 0 bases respectively, with 8 bases between them. CDR1 and CDR2 from the germline V gene are SGHAT and FQDESV (reference sequence).

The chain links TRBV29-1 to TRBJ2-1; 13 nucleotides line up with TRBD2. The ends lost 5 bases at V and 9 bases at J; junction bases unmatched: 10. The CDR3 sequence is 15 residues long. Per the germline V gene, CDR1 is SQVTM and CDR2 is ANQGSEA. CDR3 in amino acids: CSVPKTSGRSGEQFF. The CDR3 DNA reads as TGCAGCGTTCCCAAGACTAGCGGGAGGTCGGGTGAGCAGTTCTTC.

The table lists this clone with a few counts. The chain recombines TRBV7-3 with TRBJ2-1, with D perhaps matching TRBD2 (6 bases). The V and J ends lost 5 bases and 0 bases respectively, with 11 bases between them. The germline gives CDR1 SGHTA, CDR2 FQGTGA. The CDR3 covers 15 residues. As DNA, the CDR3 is TGTGCCAGCAGCATCGACGGGAGCTCCTACAATGAGCAGTTCTTC. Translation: CASSIDGSSYNEQFF.

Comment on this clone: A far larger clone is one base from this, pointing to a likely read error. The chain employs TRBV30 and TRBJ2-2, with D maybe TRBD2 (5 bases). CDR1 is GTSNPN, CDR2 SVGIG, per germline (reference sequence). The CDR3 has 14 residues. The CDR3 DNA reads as TGTGCCTGGAGTCGGGTAGGGTTGTACGGGGAGCAGTTTTTT. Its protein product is CAWSRVGLYGEQFF.

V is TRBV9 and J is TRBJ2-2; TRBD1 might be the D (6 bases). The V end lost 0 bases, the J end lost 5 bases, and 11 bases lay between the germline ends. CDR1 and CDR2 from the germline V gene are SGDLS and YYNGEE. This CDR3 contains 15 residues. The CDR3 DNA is TGTGCCAGCAGCGTAGTCGGACAGAGGACCGGGGAGCTGTTTTTT. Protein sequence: CASSVVGQRTGELFF.

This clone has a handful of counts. The CDR3 nucleotides are TGTGCCAGCAGTTACTCATTCGGGAGTAGCACAGATACGCAGTATTTT. Translating gives CASSYSFGSSTDTQYF. The rearrangement uses TRBV6-5 and TRBJ2-3; D is possibly TRBD2 (6 bases). Trimming took off 0 bases at V and 0 bases at J, with 10 bases between the two ends. The CDR3 extends over 16 amino acids. Germline V lookup: CDR1 MNHEY, CDR2 SVGAGI.

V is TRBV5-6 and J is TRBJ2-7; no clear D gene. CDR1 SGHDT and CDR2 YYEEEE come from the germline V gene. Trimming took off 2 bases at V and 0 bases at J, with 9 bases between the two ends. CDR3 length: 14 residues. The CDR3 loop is CASSLGSSSYEQYF. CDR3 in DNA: TGTGCCAGCAGCTTAGGCAGCAGCTCCTACGAGCAGTACTTC. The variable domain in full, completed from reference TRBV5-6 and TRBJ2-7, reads DAGVTQSPTHLIKTRGQQVTLRCSPKSGHDTVSWYQQALGQGPQFIFQYYEEEERQRGNFPDRFSGHQFPNYSSELNVNALLLGDSALYLCASSLGSSSYEQYFGPGTRLTVT.

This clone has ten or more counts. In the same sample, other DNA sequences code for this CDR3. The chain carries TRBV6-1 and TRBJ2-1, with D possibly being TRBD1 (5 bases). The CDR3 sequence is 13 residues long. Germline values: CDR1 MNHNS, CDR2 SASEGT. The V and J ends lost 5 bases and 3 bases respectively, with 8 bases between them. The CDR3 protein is CASSLDSYNEQFF. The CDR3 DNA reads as TGTGCCAGCAGTCTTGACAGCTACAATGAGCAGTTCTTC.

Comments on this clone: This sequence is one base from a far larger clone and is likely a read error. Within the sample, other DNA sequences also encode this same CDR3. Here the CDR3 reads CASSPIRDSNQPQHF. The CDR3 DNA follows: TGTGCCAGTAGTCCAATCCGGGATAGCAATCAGCCCCAGCATTTT. V and J are TRBV19 and TRBJ1-5; no clear D gene. Trimming took 5 bases from V and 0 from J, leaving 11 bases between them. The CDR3 covers 15 residues. Germline lookup yields CDR1 LNHDA and CDR2 SQIVND (reference sequence).

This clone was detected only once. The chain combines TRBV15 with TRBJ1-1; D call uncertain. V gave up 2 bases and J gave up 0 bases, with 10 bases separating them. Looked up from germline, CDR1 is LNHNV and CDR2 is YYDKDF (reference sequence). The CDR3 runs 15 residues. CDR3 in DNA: TGTGCCACCAGCAGATCAGAGAACTTGAACACTGAAGCTTTCTTT. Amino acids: CATSRSENLNTEAFF.

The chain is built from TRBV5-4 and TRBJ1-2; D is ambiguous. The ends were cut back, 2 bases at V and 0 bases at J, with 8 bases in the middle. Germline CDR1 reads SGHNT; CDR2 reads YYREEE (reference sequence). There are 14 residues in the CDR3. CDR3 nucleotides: TGTGCCAGCAGCTTCATGGGATCTAACTATGGCTACACCTTC. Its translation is CASSFMGSNYGYTF.

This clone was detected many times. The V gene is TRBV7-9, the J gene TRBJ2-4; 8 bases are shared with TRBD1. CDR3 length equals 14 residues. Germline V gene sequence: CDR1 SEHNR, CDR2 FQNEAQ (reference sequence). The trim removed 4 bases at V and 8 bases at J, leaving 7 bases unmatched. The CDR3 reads CASSSDRGGDIQYF. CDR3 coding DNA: TGTGCCAGCAGCTCAGACAGGGGCGGTGACATTCAGTACTTC. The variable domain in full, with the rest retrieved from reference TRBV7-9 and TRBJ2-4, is DTGVSQNPRHKITKRGQNVTFRCDPISEHNRLYWYRQTLGQGPEFLTYFQNEAQLEKSRLLSDRFSAERPKGSFSTLEIQRTEQGDSAMYLCASSSDRGGDIQYFGAGTRLSVL.

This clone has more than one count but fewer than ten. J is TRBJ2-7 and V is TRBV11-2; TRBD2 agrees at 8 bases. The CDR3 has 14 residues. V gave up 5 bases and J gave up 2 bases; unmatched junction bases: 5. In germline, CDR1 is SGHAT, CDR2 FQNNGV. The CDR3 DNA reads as TGTGCCAGCAGCCCTAGCGGGCTGACCTACGAGCAGTACTTC. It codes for CASSPSGLTYEQYF.

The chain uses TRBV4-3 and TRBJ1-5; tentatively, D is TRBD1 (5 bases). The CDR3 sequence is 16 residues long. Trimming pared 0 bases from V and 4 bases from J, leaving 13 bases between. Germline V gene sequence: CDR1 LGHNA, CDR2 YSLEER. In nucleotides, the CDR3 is TGCGCCAGCAGCCAAGATCGGGGGGGGGATAATCAGCCCCAGCATTTT. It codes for CASSQDRGGDNQPQHF.

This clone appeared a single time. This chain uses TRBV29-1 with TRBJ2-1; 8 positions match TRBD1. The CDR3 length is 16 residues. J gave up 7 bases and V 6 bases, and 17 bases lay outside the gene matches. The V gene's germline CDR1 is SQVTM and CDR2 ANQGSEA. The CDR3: CSVVPGQGSVGNEQFF. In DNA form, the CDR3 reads TGCAGCGTGGTCCCCGGACAGGGTTCCGTTGGGAATGAGCAGTTCTTC.

CDR3 sequence (DNA): TGTGCCTGGAGGAGGACTAGCGGGAGTGAGACCCAGTACTTC. The encoded protein is CAWRRTSGSETQYF. V usage is TRBV30 and J usage is TRBJ2-5; 13 bases agree with TRBD2. This CDR3 comprises 14 residues. From germline, CDR1 is GTSNPN and CDR2 SVGIG (reference sequence). J gave up 5 bases and V 3 bases, and 3 bases lay outside the gene matches. Looking up the rest from reference TRBV30 and TRBJ2-5 gives the full variable domain: SQTIHQWPATLVQPVGSPLSLECTVEGTSNPNLYWYRQAAGRGLQLLFYSVGIGQISSEVPQNLSASRPQDRQFILSSKKLLLSDSGFYLCAWRRTSGSETQYFGPGTRLLVL.

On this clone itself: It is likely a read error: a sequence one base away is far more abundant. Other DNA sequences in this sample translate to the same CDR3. CDR3 sequence reads: CSVTVGLDTEAFF. The CDR3 nucleotides read TGCAGCGTCACAGTAGGGTTAGACACTGAAGCATTCTTT. The gene calls are TRBV29-1 and TRBJ1-1, with no clear D. CDR1 and CDR2 (germline): SQVTM, ANQGSEA. CDR3 length: 13 residues. Drawing the rest from reference TRBV29-1 and TRBJ1-1, the complete variable domain is SAVISQKPSRDICQRGTSLTIQCQVDSQVTMMFWYRQQPGQSLTLIATANQGSEATYESGFVIDKFPISRPNLTFSTLTVSNMSPEDSSIYLCSVTVGLDTEAFFGQGTRLTVV.

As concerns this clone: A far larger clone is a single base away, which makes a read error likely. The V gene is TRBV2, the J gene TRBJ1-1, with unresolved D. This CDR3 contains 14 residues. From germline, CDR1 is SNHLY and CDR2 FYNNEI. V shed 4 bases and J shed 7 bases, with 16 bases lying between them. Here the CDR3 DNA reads TGTGCCAGCAGTGTGGGCCGATCTTCCGTTGAAGCTTTCTTT. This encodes CASSVGRSSVEAFF.

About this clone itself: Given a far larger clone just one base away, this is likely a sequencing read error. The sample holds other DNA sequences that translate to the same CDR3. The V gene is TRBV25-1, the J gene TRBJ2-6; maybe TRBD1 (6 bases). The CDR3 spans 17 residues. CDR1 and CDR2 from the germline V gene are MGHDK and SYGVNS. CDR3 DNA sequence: TGTGCTAGCAGTGAAGTCGGTACAGGGACCGGGGCCAACGTCCTGACTTTC. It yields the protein CASSEVGTGTGANVLTF. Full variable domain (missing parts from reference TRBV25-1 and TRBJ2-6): EADIYQTPRYLVIGTGKKITLECSQTMGHDKMYWYQQDPGMELHLIHYSYGVNSTEKGDLSSESTVSRIRTEHFPLTLESARPSHTSQYLCASSEVGTGTGANVLTFGAGSRLTVL.

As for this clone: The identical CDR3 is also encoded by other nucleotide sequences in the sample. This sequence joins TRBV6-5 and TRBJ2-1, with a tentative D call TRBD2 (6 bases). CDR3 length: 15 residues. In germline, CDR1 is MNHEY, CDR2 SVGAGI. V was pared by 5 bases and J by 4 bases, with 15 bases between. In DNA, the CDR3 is TGTGCCAGCAGTCAGACTAGTGGGGCGTACAATGAGCAGTTCTTC. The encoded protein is CASSQTSGAYNEQFF.